This entry lists 13 T cell receptor beta chains sequenced from one sample in a study of PD-1 blockade in classical Hodgkin lymphoma. Each patient relapsed following autologous stem cell transplantation, and prior brentuximab vedotin exposure differed. This table comes from immunoSEQ multiplex PCR, and its TCRdb copy is limited to in-frame clones, with some not included. This sample has approximately 52,000 clones; roughly 73% occur once, and the top ten carry over 12%. Sample: peripheral blood mononuclear cells (PBMCs), taken before the second cycle of nivolumab. The receptors were gathered from a human donor with classical Hodgkin lymphoma.

The chain carries TRBV6-1 and TRBJ2-3; D is unclear. Germline V CDR1 and CDR2: MNHNS, SASEGT. The CDR3 is made up of 13 amino acids. The germline V and J ends were trimmed by 4 bases and 3 bases, with 8 bases remaining between them. CDR3 region: CASSARVTDTQYF. CDR3 sequence (DNA): TGTGCCAGCAGTGCACGAGTAACAGATACGCAGTATTTT.

The V gene is TRBV30, the J gene TRBJ1-5, with D maybe TRBD1 (5 bases). The germline V gene has CDR1 GTSNPN and CDR2 SVGIG (reference sequence). V shed 0 bases and J shed 7 bases, with 10 bases lying between them. The CDR3 length is 13 residues. This chain's CDR3 is CAWSVGVWQPQHF. The CDR3 region has the DNA TGTGCCTGGAGTGTAGGGGTCTGGCAGCCCCAGCATTTT.

This rearrangement joins TRBV11-2 to TRBJ2-2; TRBD2 matches at 8 bases. Germline V gene lookup returns CDR1 SGHAT and CDR2 FQNNGV. V lost 4 bases and J lost 5; bases outside the gene matches: 9. The CDR3 spans 16 residues. DNA for the CDR3: TGTGCCAGCAGCTGGCGGGAGGCCGGGGGTACCGGGGAGCTGTTTTTT. As protein: CASSWREAGGTGELFF.

J is TRBJ1-5 and V is TRBV7-2, with TRBD1 matching 7 bases. V was pared by 5 bases and J by 4 bases, with 11 bases of the junction left unmatched. There are 16 residues in the CDR3. In germline, CDR1 is SGHTA, CDR2 FQGNSA. The CDR3 is CASSITGAGRNQPQHF. In nucleotides, the CDR3 is TGTGCCAGCAGCATTACAGGGGCCGGGAGGAATCAGCCCCAGCATTTT.

This clone was found a few times. J is TRBJ1-1 and V is TRBV20-1; D uncertain. The V end was cut by 7 bases, the J end by 1 base, with 7 bases between. The germline V gene encodes CDR1 DFQATT and CDR2 SNEGSKA (reference sequence). This CDR3 has 11 residues. The CDR3 bases are TGCAGTGAATCGGGGAACACTGAAGCTTTCTTT. Its protein product is CSESGNTEAFF.

The chain recombines TRBV27 with TRBJ1-2; D may be TRBD1 (5 bases). Trimming pared 0 bases from V and 3 bases from J, leaving 14 bases between. The length of the CDR3 is 16 residues. CDR1 and CDR2 from the germline V gene are MNHEY and SMNVEV (reference sequence). The CDR3, as DNA: TGTGCCAGCAGTTTATCGGTTAGGGGTTATTACTATGGCTACACCTTC. Protein product: CASSLSVRGYYYGYTF.

The CDR3: CASSFLEEAFF. The CDR3 DNA sequence: TGTGCCAGCAGCTTTCTAGAAGAAGCTTTCTTT. The chain links TRBV5-4 to TRBJ1-1; no definite D call. V lost 2 bases to trimming and J lost 8 bases, with 7 bases between them. The CDR3 has 11 amino acids. Per the germline V gene, CDR1 is SGHNT and CDR2 is YYREEE (reference sequence). Full variable domain (remainder filled in from reference TRBV5-4 and TRBJ1-1): ETGVTQSPTHLIKTRGQQVTLRCSSQSGHNTVSWYQQALGQGPQFIFQYYREEENGRGNFPPRFSGLQFPNYSSELNVNALELDDSALYLCASSFLEEAFFGQGTRLTVV.

The chain carries TRBV28 and TRBJ2-1; 8 bases agree with TRBD1. In germline, CDR1 is MDHEN, CDR2 SYDVKM. The CDR3 has 15 amino acids. The V segment lost 8 bases and the J segment 6 bases; nucleotides outside the gene matches: 12. The CDR3 spells CASVLQGARANEQFF. The DNA of the CDR3 is TGTGCCAGCGTCCTTCAGGGGGCGAGGGCCAATGAGCAGTTCTTC.

This clone turned up a few times. The chain couples TRBV29-1 to TRBJ1-2; no reliable D call. The CDR3 sequence is 11 residues long. V lost 6 bases to trimming and J lost 4 bases, with 9 bases between them. CDR1 and CDR2 from the germline V gene are SQVTM and ANQGSEA. Written as DNA, the CDR3 is TGCAGCGTATTCGAGGCCTATGGCTACACCTTC. It is translated as CSVFEAYGYTF.

This clone has a single count. The rearrangement joins TRBV18 to TRBJ2-7, with D maybe TRBD2 (5 bases). Per germline, CDR1 KGHSH and CDR2 LQKENI. The CDR3 sequence is 14 residues long. Trimming took 3 bases from V and 3 from J, leaving 12 bases between them. This CDR3 is CASSPLHGDYEQYF. The DNA for the CDR3 is TGTGCCAGCTCACCCTTACACGGGGACTACGAGCAGTACTTC.

The chain employs TRBV11-2 and TRBJ1-4; D is ambiguous. From germline, CDR1 is SGHAT and CDR2 FQNNGV. The CDR3 covers 15 residues. V lost 1 base to trimming and J lost 8 bases, with 14 bases between them. The CDR3 sequence: CASSLGPQLGEKLFF. The CDR3 nucleotides are TGTGCCAGCAGCTTAGGTCCCCAACTTGGGGAAAAACTGTTTTTT.

The CDR3 loop reads CASSLVGQVYEQYF. The CDR3 nucleotides are TGTGCCAGCAGCTTAGTAGGACAGGTCTACGAGCAGTACTTC. This chain links TRBV5-6 with TRBJ2-5, with TRBD1 identical over 7 bases. The end of the DNA aligns better with TRBJ2-7, so the J call may be wrong. The CDR3 runs 14 residues. The germline gives CDR1 SGHDT, CDR2 YYEEEE.

V and J are TRBV7-9 and TRBJ2-7, with D tentatively TRBD1 (6 bases). Per the germline V gene, CDR1 is SEHNR and CDR2 is FQNEAQ (reference sequence). Trimming removed 8 bases from V and 2 bases from J, with 10 bases in between. The CDR3 is 12 residues long. CDR3 sequence reads: CASRDNTYEQYF. CDR3 in DNA: TGTGCCAGCCGGGACAACACCTACGAGCAGTACTTC.